This T cell receptor beta chain came from a study of T-cell memory formation after mild COVID-19 (dated by TCRdb to the early 2020s). Regarding the study in general: TCR sequence clusters from the two donors were largely donor specific. T-cell clones expanding and contracting after mild COVID-19 in a couple of donors were tracked by longitudinal TCRalpha and TCRbeta repertoire sequencing. Two young, previously healthy adult volunteers made up the cohort, one male and one female. Summary of the overall study and its limitations: The detection of some responding clones in pre-infection memory suggests that pre-existing cross-reactive memory T cells joined the SARS-CoV-2 response. Contracting CD4+ clones turned up mainly in the CM and EM memory subsets, whereas EMRA was where CD8+ clones were enriched. SARS-CoV-2 specificity of the second-wave clones peaking on day 37 was not confirmed. Balanced CD4/CD8 phenotypes were observed for clones contracting from day 15 to 85, whereas a bias towards CD4+ was observed for a second wave of clones expanding from day 15 to 37. The study covered only two mild cases, and larger cohorts including severe cases with pre-infection samples were considered necessary.

In the case of this clonotype: There is no known antigen for this receptor. One base away there is no much larger clone; base qualities are not given.

Sequencer: Illumina NovaSeq 6000. cDNA libraries for TCRalpha and TCRbeta were prepared by 5'RACE using constant-segment primers, with sample barcodes and unique molecular identifiers added. Trizol reagent was used to extract RNA from every sample. The libraries were amplified in two PCR steps, and the second step added a second sample barcode and Illumina TruSeq adapters. Sequencing of libraries was performed on an Illumina NovaSeq with 2 x 150 bp paired-end reads. On the authors' methods: With migec v1.2.7, reads were demultiplexed and then collapsed into UMI-guided consensus sequences. Using mixcr v2.1.11, UMI consensuses were aligned to TRA and TRB V and J templates and then assembled into clonotypes. A clonotype was counted as expanded or contracted only if both edgeR and NoisET called the change significant, with noise models trained on biological replicates. edgeR calls used a false discovery rate-adjusted p below 0.01 and a log2 fold-change threshold of 1. PCA with hierarchical clustering of max-normalized trajectories of the 1000 most abundant clonotypes was used as exploratory dynamics analysis. Separately sequenced CD4+ and CD8+ repertoires were used to assign the CD4 or CD8 phenotype of responding clones. TCRdb trimmed public reads at Q25 via fastp, called clones via MiXCR and kept in-frame beta chains. When rows share a CDR3 protein, they turn into one entry using the most common DNA and genes. The V and J calls reflect TCRdb's pipeline rather than the authors' work. Here the sample has around 180,000 distinct CDR3 sequences; around a sixth occur a single time. Of the sample, 3% to 4% is held by the ten largest clones.

Ficoll-Paque density gradient centrifugation was the method used to isolate PBMCs. The TCR originated in a man younger than 35 who had mild COVID-19 (a few samples of this study predate the infection). The sample titles of this study are shuffled in the database, so cell type and time point are left out; the donor was told from shared clones. The specimen sequenced was PBMCs or a T cell subset sorted from them (not recorded which).

The DNA is as follows: TGTGCCAGCAGCCCTCTAAGGGGGCAGACATACTCCGCTAACTATGGCTACACCTTC. Translated, this gives CASSPLRGQTYSANYGYTF. The rearrangement combines TRBV9 with TRBJ1-2; 7 of the junction bases match TRBD1. V is trimmed back by 4 bases and J by 0 bases, and the junction contains 18 bases that no gene match accounts for. Looking up the germline V gene yields CDR1 SGDLS and CDR2 YYNGEE. The CDR3 has 19 amino acids, counting the end cysteine and phenylalanine. Kept here is only the CDR3 DNA, which spans 57 bases and is read in frame from base 1.